Below, 18 T cell receptor beta chains from the same sample are listed, as sequenced in a study of T cells in women clearing cervical HPV infection. Assay used: immunoSEQ multiplex PCR; TCRdb lists only in-frame clones, some missing. This table lists about 35,000 clones. The sample was blood buffy coat. All receptors derive from a woman aged 18 to 75 with a cervical HPV16 infection that either progressed to CIN3+ or cleared (not recorded which).

Concerning this clone: The read is 3 residues too short to cover the CDR3 end, so that end is filled in from the germline J gene. The chain employs TRBV13 and TRBJ1-2; TRBD1 matches at 7 bases. Germline V gene data show CDR1 as PRHDT and CDR2 as FYEKMQ (reference sequence). The CDR3 contains 15 residues. V was pared by 3 bases and J by 7 bases, with 11 bases of the junction left unmatched. CDR3 DNA, as far as it was read: TGTGCCAGCAGCTTTTCGACAGGGAGGAAGTCTGGC. Translating gives CASSFSTGRKSG. The CDR3 in full is CASSFSTGRKSGYTF.

With regard to this clone: The read ends 3 residues shy of where the CDR3 ends; the end is completed using the germline J gene. The sample has other DNA sequences that encode this CDR3 too. This chain connects TRBV5-1 to TRBJ1-1; TRBD1 might be the D (6 bases). This CDR3 spans 13 amino acids. The germline V gene encodes CDR1 SGHRS and CDR2 YFSETQ. Trimming took 5 bases from V and 1 from J, leaving 9 bases between them. CDR3 sequence: CASSSTGNTEAFF. The CDR3 DNA, read in part, is TGCGCCAGCAGTTCGACAGGGAACACTGAA.

The CDR3 bases that were read are TGCGCCAGCAGCTCTGGACAGGGCCCCTACGAG. It codes for CASSSGQGPYE. The whole CDR3 protein reads CASSSGQGPYEQYF. The J gene is TRBJ2-7, the V gene TRBV5-1, with TRBD1 matching over 8 bases. With the read ending 3 residues before the CDR3 end, the germline J gene is used to fill in that end. CDR3 length equals 14 residues. CDR1 is SGHRS, CDR2 YFSETQ, per germline. J gave up 2 bases and V 3 bases, and 4 bases lay outside the gene matches. Combining the CDR3 with reference TRBV5-1 and TRBJ2-7 gives the whole variable domain KAGVTQTPRYLIKTRGQQVTLSCSPISGHRSVSWYQQTPGQGLQFLFEYFSETQRNKGNFPGRFSGRQFSNSRSEMNVSTLELGDSALYLCASSSGQGPYEQYFGPGTRLTVT.

On this clone: The read halts 3 residues ahead of the CDR3 end, with the missing end drawn from the germline J gene. The rearrangement uses TRBV2 and TRBJ2-2; 9 bases align to TRBD1. Germline-derived CDR1 and CDR2 are SNHLY and FYNNEI. CDR3 length: 14 amino acids. V gave up 8 bases and J gave up 4 bases; unmatched junction bases: 5. CDR3 DNA (partial): TGTGCCAGCCGGACAGGGGTGAGCACCGGGGAG. Encoded protein: CASRTGVSTGE. The full-length CDR3 reads as CASRTGVSTGELFF.

Regarding this clone: The read ends 3 residues early relative to the CDR3; the germline J gene fills the gap. V gene TRBV29-1 combines with J gene TRBJ2-3; TRBD2 might be the D (5 bases). The CDR3 covers 14 residues. Trimming took off 5 bases at V and 4 bases at J, with 16 bases between the two ends. The germline gives CDR1 SQVTM, CDR2 ANQGSEA. CDR3 DNA, as far as it was read: TGCAGCGTTCACGGGCGGGCGATGTCAGATACG. Amino acid sequence: CSVHGRAMSDT. The CDR3, in full, reads CSVHGRAMSDTQYF.

As to this clone: Coverage ceases 3 residues before the CDR3 finishes, and the germline J gene fills in the end. The genes are TRBV28 and TRBJ1-2, with D hard to call. The CDR3 has 14 residues. V was pared by 6 bases and J by 2 bases, with 13 bases between. Germline lookup yields CDR1 MDHEN and CDR2 SYDVKM. Incomplete CDR3 DNA: TGTGCCAGCAGCCTACCACAGAGGAACTATGGC. Residues: CASSLPQRNYG. The whole CDR3 protein is CASSLPQRNYGYTF.

Turning to this clone: The CDR3 goes on 3 residues after the read ends, and that part is filled in from the germline J gene. Other nucleotide sequences in the sample specify the same CDR3. V is TRBV19 and J is TRBJ1-3; 7 bases match TRBD1. The CDR3 runs to 14 residues. V shed 6 bases and J 2 bases; nucleotides not matched to a gene: 4. The germline CDR1 and CDR2 sequences are LNHDA and SQIVND (reference sequence). The CDR3 reads CASSRDRAGNTIYF. CDR3 DNA (partial): TGTGCCAGTAGCCGAGACAGGGCTGGAAACACC.

The CDR3 DNA, read in part, is TGTGCCAGCAGCGTAGGGGGTGGACTCTACTACGAG. Protein: CASSVGGGLYYE. The full-length CDR3 reads as CASSVGGGLYYEQYF. V is TRBV9 and J is TRBJ2-7; a weak D match, TRBD2 (5 bases). The read falls 3 residues short of the CDR3 end, and the missing part is taken from the germline J gene. The CDR3 loop spans 15 amino acids. Germline-derived CDR1 and CDR2 are SGDLS and YYNGEE. V was clipped by 0 bases and J by 3 bases, with 13 bases between them.

Regarding this clone: The read ends 3 residues early relative to the CDR3; the germline J gene fills the gap. The V and J genes are TRBV7-9 and TRBJ2-1; a weak D match, TRBD2 (6 bases). This CDR3 is 15 amino acids long. CDR1 is SEHNR, CDR2 FQNEAQ, per germline (reference sequence). The V end was cut by 5 bases, the J end by 6 bases, with 17 bases between. The CDR3 sequence is CASSPGLPSGNEQFF. The CDR3 bases that were read are TGTGCCAGCAGCCCGGGACTCCCATCCGGCAATGAG.

For this clone: The read falls 3 residues short of the CDR3 end, and the missing part is taken from the germline J gene. The chain recombines TRBV28 with TRBJ1-5; 9 nucleotides line up with TRBD1. V trimming: 5 bases; J trimming: 3 bases; junction bases outside the gene matches: 5. Germline CDR1 and CDR2: MDHEN and SYDVKM. There are 15 residues in the CDR3. The CDR3 DNA, read in part, is TGTGCCAGCAGTCCGGGACAGGGCCTCAATCAGCCC. It encodes CASSPGQGLNQP. The entire CDR3 reads CASSPGQGLNQPQHF.

Comments on this clone: The CDR3 end is not reached by the read, which stops 3 residues before it; the germline J gene fills it in. The gene calls are TRBV28 and TRBJ1-5; a weak D match, TRBD1 (5 bases). Germline V gene data show CDR1 as MDHEN and CDR2 as SYDVKM. CDR3 length: 17 residues. Between the trimmed V and J ends, which lost 3 bases and 1 base, there was a span of 16 bases. The chain's CDR3 is CASSFPPGGMSNQPQHF. The CDR3 DNA, read in part, is TGTGCCAGCAGTTTCCCCCCCGGGGGTATGAGCAATCAGCCC. Complete variable domain (other parts from reference TRBV28 and TRBJ1-5): DVKVTQSSRYLVKRTGEKVFLECVQDMDHENMFWYRQDPGLGLRLIYFSYDVKMKEKGDIPEGYSVSREKKERFSLILESASTNQTSMYLCASSFPPGGMSNQPQHFGDGTRLSIL.

For this clone: Read sequence stops 3 residues before the CDR3 end, and the germline J gene provides the missing end. V gene TRBV20-1 combines with J gene TRBJ2-1, with TRBD2 identical over 9 bases. The V gene end was trimmed by 0 bases and the J gene end by 4 bases; junction bases not matched to a gene: 4. Germline values: CDR1 DFQATT, CDR2 SNEGSKA (reference sequence). The CDR3 runs 15 residues. Here the CDR3 reads CSARDLAGSYNEQFF. Incomplete CDR3 DNA: TGCAGTGCTAGAGACCTAGCGGGATCGTACAATGAG.

Note on this clone: Read sequence stops 3 residues before the CDR3 end, and the germline J gene provides the missing end. Other nucleotide sequences in the sample specify the same CDR3. V and J are TRBV18 and TRBJ2-5, with 11 bases matching TRBD2. Germline V gene lookup returns CDR1 KGHSH and CDR2 LQKENI. This CDR3 is built from 18 residues. J lost 2 bases, V lost 6 bases, and 14 bases had no gene match. The sequenced part of the CDR3 DNA is TGTGCCAGCTCCCCAGCCTATAGCGGGGGGGCCTCTCAAGAGACC. Its translation is CASSPAYSGGASQET. The whole CDR3 protein is CASSPAYSGGASQETQYF.

The CDR3 spells CASSPRDFPNEQFF. The sequenced CDR3 bases are TGTGCCAGCTCACCACGGGACTTTCCCAATGAG. The chain uses TRBV18 and TRBJ2-1, with D perhaps TRBD2 (6 bases). Coverage ceases 3 residues before the CDR3 finishes, and the germline J gene fills in the end. This CDR3 comprises 14 residues. V was shortened by 1 base and J by 6 bases, with 10 bases between the two germline ends. Germline values: CDR1 KGHSH, CDR2 LQKENI.

Comments on this clone: The sequence runs out 3 residues before the end of the CDR3; the remainder is reconstructed from the germline J gene. The gene calls are TRBV6-1 and TRBJ2-2; possible D gene TRBD1, 6 bases. Germline V gene sequence: CDR1 MNHNS, CDR2 SASEGT. This CDR3 is 14 amino acids long. The CDR3 region is CASSGTAGNEKLFF. Partial CDR3 DNA: TGTGCCAGCAGTGGGACAGCCGGTAATGAAAAG.

To note about this clone: The read comes to an end 3 residues before the CDR3 does, leaving the germline J gene to fill in the end. The rearrangement joins TRBV19 to TRBJ2-3; TRBD1 might be the D (5 bases). CDR1 LNHDA and CDR2 SQIVND come from the germline V gene (reference sequence). The CDR3 extends over 16 amino acids. The CDR3 here is CASSHRKDTAKETQYF. The covered CDR3 bases are TGTGCCAGTAGTCACCGTAAGGACACCGCGAAAGAGACG.

Comments on this clone: The observed sequence ends 3 residues before the CDR3 terminus, with the missing tail filled in from the germline J gene. The chain joins TRBV5-1 to TRBJ2-5; a weak D match, TRBD2 (6 bases). Deletions cut 0 bases from V and 1 base from J, with 10 bases between. Germline V gene sequence: CDR1 SGHRS, CDR2 YFSETQ. The CDR3 spans 15 residues. The CDR3 sequence is CASSLVAGLQETQYF. The covered CDR3 bases are TGCGCCAGCAGCTTGGTCGCGGGACTCCAAGAGACC.

To note about this clone: The read terminates 3 residues ahead of where the CDR3 ends, so the germline J gene completes it. The chain couples TRBV5-1 to TRBJ2-2; D is perhaps TRBD1 (6 bases). The V gene's germline CDR1 is SGHRS and CDR2 YFSETQ. The CDR3 runs to 18 residues. Trimming stripped 1 base from V and 5 bases from J, with 21 bases between. The sequenced part of the CDR3 DNA is TGCGCCAGCAGCTTGAACAGGGTCATTTCCGCGGGTACCGGGGAG. It codes for CASSLNRVISAGTGE. The CDR3 as a whole reads CASSLNRVISAGTGELFF.